This T cell receptor (beta chain) was recorded in a study of T cell clusters in autoimmune cytopenias. The overall study: A median of roughly 53,000 TRB reads per sample yielded a median roughly 2,300 distinct clonotypes.

Whole-study results and caveats: The T cell clusters were defined only in silico, without experimental functional validation. Clustering suggested that physiological T cell clusters were missing in primary autoimmune cytopenia patients. TRB repertoire shifts in secondary cytopenia and chronic lymphocytic leukemia mostly reflected lymphoma, not autoimmunity.

TRB was amplified by touch-down multiplex PCR, primer pools A and B combined. TCRdb re-called the multiplex PCR reads and shows each CDR3 protein once, DNA omitted. The sample holds 2,000 or so distinct CDR3 sequences. Notes on this clonotype: As yet, its antigen is unknown.

TRB was amplified from around 0.25 ug of peripheral blood genomic DNA per sample. The sequencing sample was made of peripheral blood. The TCR was taken from a human donor with an autoimmune cytopenia or autoimmune hepatitis (not recorded which).

CDR3 amino acids: CASSQDLSGIRTEAFF. The chain is built from TRBV4-1 and TRBJ1-1. The length of the CDR3 is 16 residues. CDR1 MGHRA and CDR2 YSYEKL come from the germline V gene.